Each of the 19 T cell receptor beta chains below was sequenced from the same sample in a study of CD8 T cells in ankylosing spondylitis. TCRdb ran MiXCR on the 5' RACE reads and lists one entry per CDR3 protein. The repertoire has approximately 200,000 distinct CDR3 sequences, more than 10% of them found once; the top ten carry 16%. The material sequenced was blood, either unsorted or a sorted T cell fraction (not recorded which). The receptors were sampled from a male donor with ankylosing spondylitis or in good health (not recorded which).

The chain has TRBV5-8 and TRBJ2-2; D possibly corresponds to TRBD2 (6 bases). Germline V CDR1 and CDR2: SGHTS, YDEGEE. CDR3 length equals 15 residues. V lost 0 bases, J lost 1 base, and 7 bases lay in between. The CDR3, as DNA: TGTGCCAGCAGCTTGGCTAGCGAGAACACCGGGGAGCTGTTTTTT. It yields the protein CASSLASENTGELFF.

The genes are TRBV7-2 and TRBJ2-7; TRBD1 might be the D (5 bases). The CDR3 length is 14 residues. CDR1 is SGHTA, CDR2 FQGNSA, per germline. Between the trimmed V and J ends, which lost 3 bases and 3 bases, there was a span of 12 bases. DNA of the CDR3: TGTGCCAGCAGCTTTTATCAGGGAAACTACGAGCAGTACTTC. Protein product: CASSFYQGNYEQYF.

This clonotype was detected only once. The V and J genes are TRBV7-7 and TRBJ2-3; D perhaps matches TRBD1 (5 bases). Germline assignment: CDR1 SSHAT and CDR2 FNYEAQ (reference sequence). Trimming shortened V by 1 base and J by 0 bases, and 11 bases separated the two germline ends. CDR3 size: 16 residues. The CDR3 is CASSLGGHTSTDTQYF. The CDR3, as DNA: TGTGCCAGCAGCTTAGGCGGACACACTAGCACAGATACGCAGTATTTT. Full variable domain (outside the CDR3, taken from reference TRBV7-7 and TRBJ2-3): GAGVSQSPRYKVTKRGQDVTLRCDPISSHATLYWYQQALGQGPEFLTYFNYEAQPDKSGLPSDRFSAERPEGSISTLTIQRTEQRDSAMYRCASSLGGHTSTDTQYFGPGTRLTVL.

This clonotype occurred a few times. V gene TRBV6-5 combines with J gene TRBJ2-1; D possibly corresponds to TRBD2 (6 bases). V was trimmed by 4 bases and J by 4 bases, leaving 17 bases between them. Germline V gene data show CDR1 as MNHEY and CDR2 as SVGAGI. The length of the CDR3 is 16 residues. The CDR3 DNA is TGTGCCAGCAGTTGGGGGACTCCCAAACGTTACAATGAGCAGTTCTTC. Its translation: CASSWGTPKRYNEQFF.

CDR3 sequence (DNA): TGTGCCAGCAGCACCGGGAATCCCTACGAGCAGTACTTC. Protein: CASSTGNPYEQYF. The V and J genes are TRBV7-9 and TRBJ2-7; TRBD2 might be the D (5 bases). CDR1 and CDR2 from the germline V gene are SEHNR and FQNEAQ (reference sequence). V was pared by 5 bases and J by 2 bases, with 10 bases between. The CDR3 has 13 amino acids. The whole variable domain, remainder taken from reference TRBV7-9 and TRBJ2-7, is DTGVSQNPRHKITKRGQNVTFRCDPISEHNRLYWYRQTLGQGPEFLTYFQNEAQLEKSRLLSDRFSAERPKGSFSTLEIQRTEQGDSAMYLCASSTGNPYEQYFGPGTRLTVT.

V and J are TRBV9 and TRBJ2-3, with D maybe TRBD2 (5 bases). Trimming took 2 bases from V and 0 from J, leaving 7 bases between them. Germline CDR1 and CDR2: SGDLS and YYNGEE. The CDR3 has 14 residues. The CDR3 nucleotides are TGTGCCAGCAGCGTCCCGGGGAGCACAGATACGCAGTATTTT. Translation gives CASSVPGSTDTQYF.

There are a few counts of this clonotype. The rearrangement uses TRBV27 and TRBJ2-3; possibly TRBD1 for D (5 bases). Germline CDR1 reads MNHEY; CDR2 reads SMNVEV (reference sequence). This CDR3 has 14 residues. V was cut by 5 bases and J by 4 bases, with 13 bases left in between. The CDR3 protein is CASSPLGVPDTQYF. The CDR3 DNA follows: TGTGCCAGCAGTCCGTTAGGGGTACCAGATACGCAGTATTTT.

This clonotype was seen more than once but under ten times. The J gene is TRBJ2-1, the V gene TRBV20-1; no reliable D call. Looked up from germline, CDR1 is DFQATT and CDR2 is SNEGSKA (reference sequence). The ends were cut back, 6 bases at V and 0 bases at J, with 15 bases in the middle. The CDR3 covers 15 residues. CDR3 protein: CSAPGLDRSYNEQFF. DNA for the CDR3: TGCAGTGCACCGGGTCTGGACCGCTCCTACAATGAGCAGTTCTTC.

The CDR3 is CASSGDPVGAFTGELFF. For the CDR3, the DNA is TGTGCCAGCAGTGGGGACCCAGTAGGGGCTTTCACCGGGGAGCTGTTTTTT. V and J are TRBV2 and TRBJ2-2; the D call may be TRBD1 or TRBD2 (5 bases each). V was pared by 4 bases and J by 4 bases, with 19 bases between. Germline V gene sequence: CDR1 SNHLY, CDR2 FYNNEI. The CDR3 extends over 17 amino acids.

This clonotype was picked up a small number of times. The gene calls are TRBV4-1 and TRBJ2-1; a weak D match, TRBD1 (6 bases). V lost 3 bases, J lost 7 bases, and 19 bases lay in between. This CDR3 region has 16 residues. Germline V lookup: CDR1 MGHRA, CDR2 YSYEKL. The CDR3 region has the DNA TGCGCCAGCAGCCACCCCGCAGTGGGGGCATCAAATGAGCAGTTCTTC. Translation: CASSHPAVGASNEQFF.

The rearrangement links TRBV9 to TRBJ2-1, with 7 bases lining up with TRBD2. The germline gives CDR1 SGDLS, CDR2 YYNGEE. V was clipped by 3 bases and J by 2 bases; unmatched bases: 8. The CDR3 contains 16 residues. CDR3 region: CASSGSGGGTYNEQFF. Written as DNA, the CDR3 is TGTGCCAGCAGCGGGAGTGGGGGGGGAACCTACAATGAGCAGTTCTTC.

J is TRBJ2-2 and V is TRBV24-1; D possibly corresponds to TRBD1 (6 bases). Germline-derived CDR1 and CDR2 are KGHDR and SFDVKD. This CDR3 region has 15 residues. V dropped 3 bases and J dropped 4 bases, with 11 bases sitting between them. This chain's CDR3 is CATSDNRATTGELFF. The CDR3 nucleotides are TGTGCCACCAGTGATAACAGGGCTACCACCGGGGAGCTGTTTTTT.

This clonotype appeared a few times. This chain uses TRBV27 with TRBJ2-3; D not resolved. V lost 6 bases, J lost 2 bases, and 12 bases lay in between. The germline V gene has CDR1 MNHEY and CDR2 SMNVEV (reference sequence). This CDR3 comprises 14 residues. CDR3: CASSRYSDTDTQYF. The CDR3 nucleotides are TGTGCCAGCAGCCGCTACTCCGACACAGATACGCAGTATTTT.

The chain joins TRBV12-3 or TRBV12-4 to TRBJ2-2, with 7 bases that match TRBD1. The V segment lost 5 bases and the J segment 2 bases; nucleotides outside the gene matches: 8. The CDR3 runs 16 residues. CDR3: CASSPNRDSNTGELFF. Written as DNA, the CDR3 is TGTGCCAGCAGTCCCAACCGGGACAGTAACACCGGGGAGCTGTTTTTT.

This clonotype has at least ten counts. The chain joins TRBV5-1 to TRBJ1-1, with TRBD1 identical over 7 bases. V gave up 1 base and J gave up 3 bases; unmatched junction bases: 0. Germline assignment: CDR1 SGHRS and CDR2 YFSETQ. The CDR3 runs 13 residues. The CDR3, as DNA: TGCGCCAGCAGCTTGACAGGGGACACTGAAGCTTTCTTT. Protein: CASSLTGDTEAFF.

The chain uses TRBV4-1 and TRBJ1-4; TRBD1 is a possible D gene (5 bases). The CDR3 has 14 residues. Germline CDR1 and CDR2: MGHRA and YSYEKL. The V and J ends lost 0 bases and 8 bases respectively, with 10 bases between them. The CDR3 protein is CASSQDQRDEKLFF. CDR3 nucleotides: TGCGCCAGCAGCCAAGATCAAAGGGACGAAAAACTGTTTTTT.

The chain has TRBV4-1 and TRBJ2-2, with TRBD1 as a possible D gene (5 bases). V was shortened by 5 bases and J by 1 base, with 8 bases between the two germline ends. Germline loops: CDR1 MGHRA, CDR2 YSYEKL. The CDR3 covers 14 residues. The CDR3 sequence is CASSVTGNTGELFF. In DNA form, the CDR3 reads TGCGCCAGCAGCGTAACAGGGAACACCGGGGAGCTGTTTTTT.

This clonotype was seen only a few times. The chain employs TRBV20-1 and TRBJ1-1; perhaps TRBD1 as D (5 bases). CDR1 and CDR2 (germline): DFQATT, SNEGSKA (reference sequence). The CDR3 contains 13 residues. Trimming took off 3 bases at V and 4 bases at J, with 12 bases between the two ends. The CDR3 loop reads CSARPGISTEAFF. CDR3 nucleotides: TGCAGTGCTAGGCCAGGGATCAGCACTGAAGCTTTCTTT.

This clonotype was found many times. CDR3 sequence (DNA): TGCGCCAGCAGCCTCGGGGGGGCCGGGACCGGGGAGCTGTTTTTT. This encodes CASSLGGAGTGELFF. This chain links TRBV4-1 with TRBJ2-2; TRBD2 aligns across 8 bases. The CDR3 is made up of 15 amino acids. Germline CDR1 and CDR2: MGHRA and YSYEKL. V trimming: 4 bases; J trimming: 5 bases; junction bases outside the gene matches: 6.